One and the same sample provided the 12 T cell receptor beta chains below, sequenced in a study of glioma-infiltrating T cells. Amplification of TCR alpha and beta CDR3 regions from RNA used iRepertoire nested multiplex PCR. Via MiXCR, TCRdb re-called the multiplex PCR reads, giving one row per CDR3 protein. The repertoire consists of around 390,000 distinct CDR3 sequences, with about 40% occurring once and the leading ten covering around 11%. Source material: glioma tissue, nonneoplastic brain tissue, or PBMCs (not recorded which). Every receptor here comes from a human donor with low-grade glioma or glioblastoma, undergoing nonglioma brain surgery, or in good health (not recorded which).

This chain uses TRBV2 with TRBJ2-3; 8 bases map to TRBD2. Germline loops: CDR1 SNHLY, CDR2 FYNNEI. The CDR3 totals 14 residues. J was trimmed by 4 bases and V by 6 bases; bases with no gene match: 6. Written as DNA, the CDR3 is TGTGCCAGCAGCCAAGCGGGAGACGCAGATACGCAGTATTTT. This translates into CASSQAGDADTQYF.

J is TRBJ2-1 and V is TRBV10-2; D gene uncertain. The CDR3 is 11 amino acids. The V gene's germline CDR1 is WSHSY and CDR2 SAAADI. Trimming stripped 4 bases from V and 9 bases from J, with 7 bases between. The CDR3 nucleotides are TGCGCCAGCAGTGGGGCGGTTGAGCAGTTCTTC. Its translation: CASSGAVEQFF.

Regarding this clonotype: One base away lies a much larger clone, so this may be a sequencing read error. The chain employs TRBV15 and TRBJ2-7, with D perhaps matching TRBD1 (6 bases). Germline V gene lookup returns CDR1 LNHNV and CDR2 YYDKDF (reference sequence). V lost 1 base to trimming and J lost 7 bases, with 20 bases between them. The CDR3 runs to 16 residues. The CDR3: CATSRAGTPSYNEQYF. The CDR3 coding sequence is TGTGCCACCAGCAGAGCCGGGACACCCTCCTACAATGAGCAGTACTTC.

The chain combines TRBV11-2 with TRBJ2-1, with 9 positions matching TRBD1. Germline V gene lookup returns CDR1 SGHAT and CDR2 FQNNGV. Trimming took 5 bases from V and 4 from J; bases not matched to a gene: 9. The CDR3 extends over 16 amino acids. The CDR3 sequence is CASSPPYRGLYNEQFF. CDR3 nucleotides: TGTGCCAGCAGCCCGCCGTACAGGGGGCTTTACAATGAGCAGTTCTTC.

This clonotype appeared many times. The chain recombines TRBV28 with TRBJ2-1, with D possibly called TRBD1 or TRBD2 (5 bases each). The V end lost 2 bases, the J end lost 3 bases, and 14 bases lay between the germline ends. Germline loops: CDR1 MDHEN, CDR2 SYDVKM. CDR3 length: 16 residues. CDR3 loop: CASSLGGRRNYNEQFF. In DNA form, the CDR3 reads TGTGCCAGCAGTTTAGGGGGACGGCGGAACTACAATGAGCAGTTCTTC. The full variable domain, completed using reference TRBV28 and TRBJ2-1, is DVKVTQSSRYLVKRTGEKVFLECVQDMDHENMFWYRQDPGLGLRLIYFSYDVKMKEKGDIPEGYSVSREKKERFSLILESASTNQTSMYLCASSLGGRRNYNEQFFGPGTRLTVL.

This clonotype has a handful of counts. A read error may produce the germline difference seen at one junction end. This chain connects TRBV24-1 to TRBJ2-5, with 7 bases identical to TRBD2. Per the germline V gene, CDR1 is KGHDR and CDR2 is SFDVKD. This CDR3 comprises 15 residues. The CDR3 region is CATSDTGLGAETQYF. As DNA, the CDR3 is TGTGCTACCAGTGATACCGGACTAGGAGCAGAGACCCAGTACTTC.

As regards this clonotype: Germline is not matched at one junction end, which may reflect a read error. The CDR3 reads CTSSRTGGITEAFF. CDR3 nucleotides: TGTACCAGCAGCCGAACAGGGGGCATTACTGAAGCTTTCTTT. The chain is built from TRBV11-1 and TRBJ1-1; 9 bases align to TRBD1. CDR1 SGHAT and CDR2 FQDESV come from the germline V gene (reference sequence). This CDR3 contains 14 residues. The full variable domain, rest sourced from reference TRBV11-1 and TRBJ1-1, is EAEVAQSPRYKITEKSQAVAFWCDPISGHATLYWYRQILGQGPELLVQFQDESVVDDSQLPKDRFSAERLKGVDSTLKIQPAELGDSAMYLCTSSRTGGITEAFFGQGTRLTVV.

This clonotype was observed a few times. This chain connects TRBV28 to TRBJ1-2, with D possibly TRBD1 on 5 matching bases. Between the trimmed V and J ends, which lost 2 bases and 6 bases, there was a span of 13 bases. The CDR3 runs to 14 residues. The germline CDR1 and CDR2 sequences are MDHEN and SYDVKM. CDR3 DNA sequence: TGTGCCAGCAGTTTAACAGGACCTTATGATGGCTACACCTTC. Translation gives CASSLTGPYDGYTF.

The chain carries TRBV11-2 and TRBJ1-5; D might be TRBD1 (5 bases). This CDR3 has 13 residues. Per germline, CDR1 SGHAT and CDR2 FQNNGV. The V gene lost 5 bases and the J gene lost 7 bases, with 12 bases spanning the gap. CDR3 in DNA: TGTGCCAGCAGCCCAAGTAGGGGACAGCCCCAGCATTTT. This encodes CASSPSRGQPQHF.

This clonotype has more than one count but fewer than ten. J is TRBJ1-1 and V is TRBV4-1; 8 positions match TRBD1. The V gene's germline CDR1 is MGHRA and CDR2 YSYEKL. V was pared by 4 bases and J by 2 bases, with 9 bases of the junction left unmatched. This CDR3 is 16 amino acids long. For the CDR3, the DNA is TGCGCCAGCAGCCCAGCAGCAGGACAGGGAAACACTGAAGCTTTCTTT. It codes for CASSPAAGQGNTEAFF.

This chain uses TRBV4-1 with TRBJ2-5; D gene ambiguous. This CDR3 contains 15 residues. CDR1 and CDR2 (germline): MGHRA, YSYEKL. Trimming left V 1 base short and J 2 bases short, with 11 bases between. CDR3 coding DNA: TGCGCCAGCAGCCAAGTGGGCAAGAAGCAAGAGACCCAGTACTTC. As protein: CASSQVGKKQETQYF.

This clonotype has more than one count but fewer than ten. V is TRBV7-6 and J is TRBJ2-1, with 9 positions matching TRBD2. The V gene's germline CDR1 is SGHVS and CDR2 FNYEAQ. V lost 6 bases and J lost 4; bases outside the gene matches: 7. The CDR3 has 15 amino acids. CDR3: CASSDSGSGYNEQFF. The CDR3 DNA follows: TGTGCCAGCAGTGATAGCGGGAGTGGTTACAATGAGCAGTTCTTC.